This T cell receptor beta chain was sequenced for a study of T cells in Graves' hyperthyroidism and ophthalmopathy. This CDR3 has 11 residues. Trimming took 6 bases from V and 5 from J, leaving 7 bases between them. CDR1 is LNHDA and CDR2 is SQIVND in the germline V gene (reference sequence). Whole-study results and caveats: Classification by a 13 V-J model distinguished ophthalmopathy from stable hyperthyroidism.

This clonotype was seen only a few times. What it binds is unknown. TCR beta CDR3 regions were amplified from RNA transcripts. HTBI primers were used for first-round RT-PCR of the TCR CDR3. TCRdb recomputed calls from the multiplex PCR reads with MiXCR, one row per CDR3 protein. The sample has some 350,000 distinct CDR3 sequences, roughly 13% seen once. The V call is TRBV19, the J call TRBJ1-2; D gene unclear. The origin of this receptor is a woman aged 40 to 50 with Graves' ophthalmopathy. Sequenced material: blood. The CDR3 loop is CASRTIYGYTF. As DNA, the CDR3 is TGTGCCAGTAGAACTATTTATGGCTACACCTTC.